A single sample is the source of the 8 T cell receptor beta chains below, sequenced in a study of blood T cell repertoires in COVID-19. Profiled with immunoSEQ multiplex PCR; TCRdb holds only in-frame clones, not every one. The sample includes almost 250,000 clones, 85% to 90% of them seen just once. Sequencing used PBMCs or T cells enriched from blood (not recorded which). All receptors derive from a woman between 45 and 65 years old who had recovered from COVID-19.

J is TRBJ1-3 and V is TRBV2, with 8 bases aligning to TRBD1. The CDR3 contains 14 residues. The junction had 3 bases not matched to a gene; V was cut back by 5 bases and J by 3 bases. Germline values: CDR1 SNHLY, CDR2 FYNNEI. The CDR3 protein is CASSYRGIGNTIYF. As DNA, the CDR3 is TGTGCCAGCAGTTACAGGGGGATTGGAAACACCATATATTTT. Full variable domain (remainder filled in from reference TRBV2 and TRBJ1-3): EPEVTQTPSHQVTQMGQEVILRCVPISNHLYFYWYRQILGQKVEFLVSFYNNEISEKSEIFDDQFSVERPDGSNFTLKIRSTKLEDSAMYFCASSYRGIGNTIYFGEGSWLTVV.

J is TRBJ1-6 and V is TRBV6-1; D call uncertain. The germline V gene has CDR1 MNHNS and CDR2 SASEGT. V gave up 3 bases and J gave up 5 bases, with 8 bases separating them. The CDR3 runs to 14 residues. CDR3 sequence: CASSDGPDNSPLHF. The CDR3 DNA reads as TGTGCCAGCAGTGATGGGCCAGATAATTCACCCCTCCACTTT.

This chain uses TRBV10-3 with TRBJ2-3; 12 bases align to TRBD2. The CDR3 totals 15 residues. The trim removed 6 bases at V and 2 bases at J, leaving 3 bases unmatched. CDR1 ENHRY and CDR2 SYGVKD come from the germline V gene. The CDR3 nucleotides read TGTGCCATCAGGACTAGCGGGGGAGACACAGATACGCAGTATTTT. Translated: CAIRTSGGDTDTQYF.

The chain recombines TRBV28 with TRBJ2-7; 7 bases are a match to TRBD2. The CDR3 spans 15 residues. Germline loops: CDR1 MDHEN, CDR2 SYDVKM. The ends lost 6 bases at V and 5 bases at J; junction bases unmatched: 13. In DNA, the CDR3 is TGTGCCAGCAGCCCTTCATCGCGGGCGGGGGACGAGCAGTACTTC. Its translation: CASSPSSRAGDEQYF. Together with reference TRBV28 and TRBJ2-7, the CDR3 gives the full variable domain: DVKVTQSSRYLVKRTGEKVFLECVQDMDHENMFWYRQDPGLGLRLIYFSYDVKMKEKGDIPEGYSVSREKKERFSLILESASTNQTSMYLCASSPSSRAGDEQYFGPGTRLTVT.

This clone was seen just once. Other DNA sequences in the same sample also yield this CDR3. The chain employs TRBV18 and TRBJ2-1, with 7 bases that match TRBD1. V lost 2 bases and J lost 2; bases outside the gene matches: 6. The CDR3 runs 16 residues. Germline V gives CDR1 KGHSH, CDR2 LQKENI. The chain's CDR3 is CASSPGGQGAYNEQFF. The CDR3 region has the DNA TGTGCCAGCTCACCAGGCGGCCAGGGGGCCTACAATGAGCAGTTCTTC.

This chain connects TRBV7-3 to TRBJ1-2; D gene unclear. CDR1 is SGHTA and CDR2 is FQGTGA in the germline V gene. The CDR3 spans 13 residues. The V end lost 1 base, the J end lost 8 bases, and 11 bases lay between the germline ends. CDR3 amino acids: CASSLNVESGYTF. As DNA, the CDR3 is TGTGCCAGCAGCTTAAATGTGGAGAGCGGCTACACCTTC.

This chain joins TRBV7-9 and TRBJ2-5; TRBD2 might be the D (6 bases). The CDR3 is 15 amino acids. The V and J ends lost 3 bases and 3 bases respectively, with 14 bases between them. The germline gives CDR1 SEHNR, CDR2 FQNEAQ (reference sequence). The CDR3, as DNA: TGTGCCAGCAGCTTTCCGCCAACGGGAGAAGAGACCCAGTACTTC. As protein: CASSFPPTGEETQYF.

The rearrangement joins TRBV24-1 to TRBJ2-5; 9 bases line up with TRBD1. Per the germline V gene, CDR1 is KGHDR and CDR2 is SFDVKD. The V gene end was trimmed by 7 bases and the J gene end by 4 bases; junction bases not matched to a gene: 6. CDR3 length: 14 residues. CDR3 sequence: CATSGTTGGETQYF. As DNA, the CDR3 is TGTGCCACCAGCGGGACGACAGGGGGAGAGACCCAGTACTTC.